Each of the 30 T cell receptor beta chains below was sequenced from the same sample in a study of early T cells in non-severe SARS-CoV-2 infection. Using its own MiXCR run on the 5' RACE reads, TCRdb lists one record per CDR3 protein. The data contain around 60,000 distinct CDR3 sequences, 10% to 15% of them singletons. Source material: whole blood. The receptors originated from an adult who was a healthcare worker with PCR-confirmed SARS-CoV-2 infection or an uninfected control (not recorded which).

J is TRBJ1-2 and V is TRBV11-2; D call uncertain. The CDR3 totals 15 residues. Per the germline V gene, CDR1 is SGHAT and CDR2 is FQNNGV. Trimming shortened V by 6 bases and J by 2 bases, and 16 bases separated the two germline ends. CDR3 sequence reads: CASSLLPGNNYGYTF. CDR3 nucleotides: TGTGCCAGCAGTCTACTGCCCGGGAACAACTATGGCTACACCTTC.

Only a few counts were recorded for this clonotype. The chain employs TRBV9 and TRBJ1-3; D is ambiguous. Germline values: CDR1 SGDLS, CDR2 YYNGEE. This CDR3 has 15 residues. V was pared by 3 bases and J by 0 bases, with 10 bases between. CDR3 DNA sequence: TGTGCCAGCAGCGCGTTGACACACTCTGGAAACACCATATATTTT. Its translation: CASSALTHSGNTIYF.

This clonotype was seen ten or more times. The chain employs TRBV5-5 and TRBJ1-6; D uncertain. The ends were cut back, 6 bases at V and 8 bases at J, with 15 bases in the middle. This CDR3 contains 14 residues. CDR1 and CDR2 (germline): SGHKS, YYEKEE (reference sequence). The CDR3 sequence: CASNSRDGYSPLHF. The CDR3, as DNA: TGTGCCAGCAACTCCCGGGATGGGTATTCACCCCTCCACTTT. The whole variable domain, remainder taken from reference TRBV5-5 and TRBJ1-6, is DAGVTQSPTHLIKTRGQQVTLRCSPISGHKSVSWYQQVLGQGPQFIFQYYEKEERGRGNFPDRFSARQFPNYSSELNVNALLLGDSALYLCASNSRDGYSPLHFGNGTRLTVT.

Only a few counts were recorded for this clonotype. The chain is built from TRBV12-3 or TRBV12-4 and TRBJ2-1; D unresolved. V lost 6 bases and J lost 0, with 12 bases in between. The CDR3 has 15 residues. This chain's CDR3 is CASSLSKSSYNEQFF. The DNA for the CDR3 is TGTGCCAGCAGCCTAAGCAAAAGCTCCTACAATGAGCAGTTCTTC.

This clonotype has a count of ten or more. V usage is TRBV13 and J usage is TRBJ1-1; maybe TRBD1 (5 bases). Trimming cost V 1 base and J 4 bases, with 10 bases left between them. The V gene's germline CDR1 is PRHDT and CDR2 FYEKMQ (reference sequence). CDR3 length: 14 amino acids. CDR3 protein: CASSLVGTSTEAFF. CDR3 bases: TGTGCCAGCAGCTTAGTCGGGACTTCCACTGAAGCTTTCTTT.

This clonotype showed up many times. The rearrangement links TRBV30 to TRBJ1-1, with TRBD1 as a possible D gene (6 bases). Trimming shortened V by 2 bases and J by 10 bases, and 17 bases separated the two germline ends. From germline, CDR1 is GTSNPN and CDR2 SVGIG (reference sequence). The CDR3 runs 13 residues. The CDR3 DNA follows: TGTGCCTGGAGTCACCCCGAGGGGGTTCGAGCTTTCTTT. Translation gives CAWSHPEGVRAFF.

The rearrangement uses TRBV7-9 and TRBJ2-1; 9 nucleotides line up with TRBD1. The CDR3 consists of 13 residues. V shed 10 bases, J shed 4 bases, and the junction held 5 bases outside the gene matches. Germline CDR1 SEHNR, CDR2 FQNEAQ (reference sequence). CDR3 region: CATPGQGYNEQFF. The CDR3 nucleotides read TGTGCCACCCCGGGACAGGGATACAATGAGCAGTTCTTC.

This clonotype is medium-sized (0.01 to 0.1%) in the sample. This rearrangement joins TRBV3-1 to TRBJ1-1; D remains ambiguous. This CDR3 has 14 residues. V was clipped by 3 bases and J by 3 bases, with 11 bases between them. The germline V gene has CDR1 LGHDT and CDR2 YNNKEL (reference sequence). In DNA, the CDR3 is TGTGCCAGCAGCCATTCCACGGGTCACACTGAAGCTTTCTTT. Translating gives CASSHSTGHTEAFF.

The table lists this clonotype with a few counts. The chain employs TRBV29-1 and TRBJ1-2, with 7 bases matching TRBD1. J was trimmed by 4 bases and V by 6 bases; bases with no gene match: 5. Germline assignment: CDR1 SQVTM and CDR2 ANQGSEA. The CDR3 contains 12 residues. CDR3 protein: CSVPDRAYGYTF. The DNA of the CDR3 is TGCAGCGTACCTGACAGGGCCTATGGCTACACCTTC.

This clonotype was picked up a small number of times. The chain links TRBV29-1 to TRBJ2-7, with 11 positions matching TRBD2. There are 16 residues in the CDR3. In germline, CDR1 is SQVTM, CDR2 ANQGSEA. The V gene end was trimmed by 4 bases and the J gene end by 5 bases; junction bases not matched to a gene: 13. The CDR3, as DNA: TGCAGCGTTGTGGCTAGCGGGGGGCTTAGAGGAAACGAGCAGTACTTC. This codes for CSVVASGGLRGNEQYF.

This clonotype came up a few times. Relative to the germline gene, one junction end is altered; a read error may explain this. This chain uses TRBV7-7 with TRBJ2-1, with D maybe TRBD2 (5 bases). The CDR3 is 13 amino acids. Germline V CDR1 and CDR2: SSHAT, FNYEAQ (reference sequence). In nucleotides, the CDR3 is TGTGCTAGCAGCTCGCCGGGGAGTGCCGAGCAGTTCTTC. This gives the protein CASSSPGSAEQFF.

The rearrangement uses TRBV29-1 and TRBJ1-2; D may be TRBD1 (5 bases). The CDR3 length is 10 residues. The germline CDR1 and CDR2 sequences are SQVTM and ANQGSEA. The germline V and J ends were trimmed by 1 base and 8 bases, with 5 bases remaining between them. CDR3 loop: CSVEGTGYTF. For the CDR3, the DNA is TGCAGCGTTGAAGGGACAGGCTACACCTTC.

This clonotype was seen a handful of times. This chain uses TRBV2 with TRBJ1-1, with a tentative D call TRBD1 (6 bases). Trimming removed 4 bases at V and 1 base at J, with 10 bases between. Germline V CDR1 and CDR2: SNHLY, FYNNEI. CDR3 size: 14 residues. The CDR3, as DNA: TGTGCCAGCAGTGCACAGGGCGGGAACACTGAAGCTTTCTTT. Its protein product is CASSAQGGNTEAFF.

Ten or more counts support this clonotype. The chain uses TRBV5-1 and TRBJ1-1; no reliable D call. Germline V lookup: CDR1 SGHRS, CDR2 YFSETQ. Trimming took off 2 bases at V and 6 bases at J, with 14 bases between the two ends. The CDR3 extends over 14 amino acids. The CDR3 loop reads CASSFWGDTAEAFF. For the CDR3, the DNA is TGCGCCAGCAGCTTTTGGGGAGATACGGCTGAAGCTTTCTTT.

The rearrangement uses TRBV9 and TRBJ2-3; TRBD1 agrees at 7 bases. This CDR3 has 15 residues. Germline lookup yields CDR1 SGDLS and CDR2 YYNGEE. After removal of 4 bases from V and 9 bases from J, the junction contained 14 bases not matched to a gene. CDR3 coding DNA: TGTGCCAGCAGCAGGGACAGCCCCCCGCAGGAAACGCAGTATTTT. It encodes CASSRDSPPQETQYF. The full variable domain, its missing parts supplied by reference TRBV9 and TRBJ2-3, is DSGVTQTPKHLITATGQRVTLRCSPRSGDLSVYWYQQSLDQGLQFLIQYYNGEERAKGNILERFSAQQFPDLHSELNLSSLELGDSALYFCASSRDSPPQETQYFGPGTRLTVL.

V is TRBV28 and J is TRBJ2-7, with TRBD2 as a possible D gene (6 bases). CDR1 is MDHEN, CDR2 SYDVKM, per germline. V was trimmed by 8 bases and J by 2 bases, leaving 13 bases between them. There are 13 residues in the CDR3. The CDR3 is CASGPGGTYEQYF. CDR3 nucleotides: TGTGCCAGCGGACCCGGGGGAACCTACGAGCAGTACTTC.

This clonotype was seen more than once but under ten times. The chain recombines TRBV11-2 with TRBJ1-1, with 7 nucleotides matching TRBD1. The germline V gene encodes CDR1 SGHAT and CDR2 FQNNGV. This CDR3 spans 13 amino acids. V trimming: 3 bases; J trimming: 7 bases; junction bases outside the gene matches: 5. CDR3 in DNA: TGTGCCAGCAGCTTCCACAGGGGAGTTGAAGCTTTCTTT. Protein product: CASSFHRGVEAFF.

This clonotype was detected many times. This chain joins TRBV3-1 and TRBJ2-2; possible D gene TRBD1, 6 bases. Looked up from germline, CDR1 is LGHDT and CDR2 is YNNKEL (reference sequence). The CDR3 is made up of 13 amino acids. Trimming left V 4 bases short and J 5 bases short, with 8 bases between. The CDR3 DNA follows: TGTGCCAGCAGCCGGCAGGGGACCGGGGAGCTGTTTTTT. Its protein is CASSRQGTGELFF.

The table lists this clonotype with many counts. CDR3 loop: CASSWAGQGPGDEQFF. CDR3 DNA: TGCGCCAGCAGCTGGGCGGGACAGGGGCCTGGAGATGAGCAGTTCTTC. The chain joins TRBV5-1 to TRBJ2-1, with 10 positions matching TRBD1. The CDR3 spans 16 residues. The V gene end was trimmed by 3 bases and the J gene end by 8 bases; junction bases not matched to a gene: 11. CDR1 is SGHRS, CDR2 YFSETQ, per germline.

This chain links TRBV12-3 or TRBV12-4 with TRBJ1-4, with 9 bases aligning to TRBD1. After removal of 8 bases from V and 7 bases from J, the junction contained 11 bases not matched to a gene. The CDR3 is 15 residues long. In DNA, the CDR3 is TGTGCCAGCCATGCCGGGGACAGGGACTCTGAAAAACTGTTTTTT. This encodes CASHAGDRDSEKLFF.

The chain uses TRBV6-2 or TRBV6-3 and TRBJ2-1; D is unclear. Between the trimmed V and J ends, which lost 5 bases and 4 bases, there was a span of 6 bases. The V gene's germline CDR1 is MNHEY and CDR2 SVGEGT. The CDR3 is 12 amino acids. CDR3 sequence: CASSRIYNEQFF. CDR3 sequence (DNA): TGTGCCAGCAGTCGGATTTACAATGAGCAGTTCTTC.

The genes are TRBV5-6 and TRBJ2-7; unclear D gene. Germline V gene lookup returns CDR1 SGHDT and CDR2 YYEEEE. The ends were cut back, 4 bases at V and 9 bases at J, with 23 bases in the middle. The CDR3 covers 15 residues. This CDR3 reads CASSLLHQLMGLQYF. Here the CDR3 DNA reads TGTGCCAGCAGCCTCCTGCACCAGTTAATGGGTTTGCAGTACTTC.

The rearrangement links TRBV11-2 to TRBJ2-5; TRBD1 might be the D (6 bases). Deletions cut 7 bases from V and 4 bases from J, with 19 bases between. The CDR3 has 15 residues. Germline lookup yields CDR1 SGHAT and CDR2 FQNNGV. In nucleotides, the CDR3 is TGTGCCAGCAACCATCCACAGGGTTCTGGAGAGACCCAGTACTTC. Translation gives CASNHPQGSGETQYF.

The CDR3 protein is CASSLQREQYF. The CDR3 DNA reads TGTGCCAGCAGTCTCCAGCGCGAGCAGTACTTC. The J gene is TRBJ2-7, the V gene TRBV11-1; no reliable D call. Trimming shortened V by 6 bases and J by 6 bases, and 9 bases separated the two germline ends. This CDR3 is 11 amino acids long. CDR1 SGHAT and CDR2 FQDESV come from the germline V gene (reference sequence). Full variable domain (rest looked up from reference TRBV11-1 and TRBJ2-7): EAEVAQSPRYKITEKSQAVAFWCDPISGHATLYWYRQILGQGPELLVQFQDESVVDDSQLPKDRFSAERLKGVDSTLKIQPAELGDSAMYLCASSLQREQYFGPGTRLTVT.

In its sample, this clonotype was seen a few times. The chain uses TRBV11-3 and TRBJ2-2; D call uncertain. Looked up from germline, CDR1 is SGHNT and CDR2 is YENEEA. The CDR3 has 11 amino acids. V was shortened by 5 bases and J by 8 bases, with 6 bases between the two germline ends. The CDR3 DNA sequence: TGTGCCAGCAGCCCCCTGGGGGAGCTGTTTTTT. It specifies CASSPLGELFF.

This clonotype was observed once. The V gene is TRBV5-1, the J gene TRBJ2-1; 9 bases are shared with TRBD2. The CDR3 runs 18 residues. The J segment lost 2 bases and the V segment lost 0 bases, leaving 9 bases of the junction unmatched. The germline V gene encodes CDR1 SGHRS and CDR2 YFSETQ. The CDR3 region is CASSLEPIAGAAYNEQFF. The CDR3 coding sequence is TGCGCCAGCAGCTTGGAACCTATAGCGGGAGCGGCCTACAATGAGCAGTTCTTC.

This chain connects TRBV3-1 to TRBJ1-6, with TRBD1 matching 9 bases. From germline, CDR1 is LGHDT and CDR2 YNNKEL (reference sequence). This CDR3 has 15 amino acids. Losses at the gene ends were 6 bases for V and 8 bases for J; bases not matched to a gene: 8. Here the CDR3 reads CASRIGTGYDSPLHF. CDR3 sequence (DNA): TGTGCCAGCAGGATCGGGACAGGGTACGATTCACCCCTCCACTTT.

This clonotype was picked up a small number of times. V gene TRBV4-1 combines with J gene TRBJ1-1; no firm D call. CDR1 MGHRA and CDR2 YSYEKL come from the germline V gene. This CDR3 contains 13 residues. Trimming took 3 bases from V and 6 from J, leaving 11 bases between them. In nucleotides, the CDR3 is TGCGCCAGCAGCCACCCAACAGAGGCTGAAGCTTTCTTT. Translating it yields CASSHPTEAEAFF.

The rearrangement links TRBV27 to TRBJ2-7, with TRBD1 matching 7 bases. The V segment lost 5 bases and the J segment 2 bases; nucleotides outside the gene matches: 9. Per the germline V gene, CDR1 is MNHEY and CDR2 is SMNVEV (reference sequence). The CDR3 contains 15 residues. The CDR3 DNA follows: TGTGCCAGCAGTCCCCTCGGGACAGACCCCTACGAGCAGTACTTC. It codes for CASSPLGTDPYEQYF.

This clonotype appeared many times. This chain joins TRBV12-5 and TRBJ2-5, with no clear D. The CDR3 has 13 amino acids. V lost 5 bases, J lost 2 bases, and 9 bases lay in between. Germline V gene sequence: CDR1 LGHNT, CDR2 FRNRAP. The CDR3 DNA sequence: TGTGCTAGTGGTCACAAACCTCAAGAGACCCAGTACTTC. It encodes CASGHKPQETQYF.